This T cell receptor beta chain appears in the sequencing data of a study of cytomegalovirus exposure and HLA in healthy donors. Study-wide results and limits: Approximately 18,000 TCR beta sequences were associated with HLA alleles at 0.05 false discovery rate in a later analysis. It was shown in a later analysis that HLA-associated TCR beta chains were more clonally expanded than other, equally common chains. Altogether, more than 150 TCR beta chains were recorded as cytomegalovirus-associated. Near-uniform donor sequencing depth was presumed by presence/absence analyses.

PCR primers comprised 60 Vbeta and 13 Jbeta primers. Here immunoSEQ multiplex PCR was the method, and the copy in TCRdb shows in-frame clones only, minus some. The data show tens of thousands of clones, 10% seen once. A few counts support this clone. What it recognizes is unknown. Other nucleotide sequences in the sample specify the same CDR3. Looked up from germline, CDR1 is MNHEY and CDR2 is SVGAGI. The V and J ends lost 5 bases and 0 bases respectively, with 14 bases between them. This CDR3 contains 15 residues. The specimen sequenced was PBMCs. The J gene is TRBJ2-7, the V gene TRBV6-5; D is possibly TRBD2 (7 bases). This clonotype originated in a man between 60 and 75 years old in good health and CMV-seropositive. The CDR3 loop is CASSARGGLSYEQYV. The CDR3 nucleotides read TGTGCCAGCAGTGCTAGGGGGGGCCTCTCCTACGAGCAGTACGTC.